A single sample is the source of the 9 T cell receptor beta chains below, sequenced in a study of vaccination and CD4 T cells after COVID-19. Described treatment: approximately 9-day PBMC culture with coronavirus spike peptide pools or control peptides (ViraFEST assay). Sequence data for DNA of cultured CD4+ T cells were generated by the Oncomine TCR Beta short-read assay. TCRdb redid the calling of the PCR reads with MiXCR, one entry per CDR3 protein. The sample contains approximately 12,000 distinct CDR3 sequences, 52% of which appear only once. These receptors lack a known antigen. Input material: CD4+ T cells from blood, cultured in vitro. The receptors originated from a human donor who had recovered from COVID-19.

This clonotype has a handful of counts. The J gene is TRBJ1-1, the V gene TRBV6-1; TRBD1 aligns across 7 bases. Trimming took 10 bases from V and 1 from J; bases not matched to a gene: 6. Germline V gene lookup returns CDR1 MNHNS and CDR2 SASEGT. The CDR3 contains 13 residues. The CDR3 reads CATNRGRNTEAFF. Written as DNA, the CDR3 is TGTGCCACGAACAGGGGCCGGAACACTGAAGCTTTCTTT.

The V and J genes are TRBV28 and TRBJ1-3; D gene ambiguous. The V end was cut by 6 bases, the J end by 5 bases, with 11 bases between. This CDR3 comprises 13 residues. Germline loops: CDR1 MDHEN, CDR2 SYDVKM. The CDR3 loop is CASSGQARNTIYF. In DNA form, the CDR3 reads TGTGCCAGCAGCGGGCAAGCCAGAAACACCATATATTTT.

This clonotype appeared a few times. The CDR3 bases are TGTGCCAGCAGTTATCAAAATCCGGGGGATACGCAGTATTTT. Amino acid sequence: CASSYQNPGDTQYF. The chain links TRBV6-5 to TRBJ2-3; D perhaps matches TRBD2 (5 bases). This CDR3 contains 14 residues. Germline CDR1 is MNHEY and CDR2 is SVGAGI. Deletions cut 3 bases from V and 6 bases from J, with 13 bases between.

V gene TRBV7-9 combines with J gene TRBJ1-6; a possible D gene is TRBD1 (6 bases). The CDR3 runs 14 residues. The ends were cut back, 2 bases at V and 8 bases at J, with 10 bases in the middle. The germline V gene has CDR1 SEHNR and CDR2 FQNEAQ (reference sequence). DNA of the CDR3: TGTGCCAGCAGCTTATCCACAGGGCATTCACCCCTCCACTTT. Translation: CASSLSTGHSPLHF.

For the CDR3, the DNA is TGTGCCAGCAGCTTAGATATTAGCGGCACAGATACGCAGTATTTT. This encodes CASSLDISGTDTQYF. This chain joins TRBV7-2 and TRBJ2-3, with D perhaps matching TRBD2 (5 bases). The CDR3 sequence is 15 residues long. Deletions cut 1 base from V and 1 base from J, with 9 bases between. Germline values: CDR1 SGHTA, CDR2 FQGNSA.

V is TRBV6-2 or TRBV6-3 and J is TRBJ2-7, with a weak D call TRBD2 (6 bases). V was cut by 3 bases and J by 4 bases, with 19 bases left in between. The CDR3 spans 16 residues. In germline, CDR1 is MNHEY, CDR2 SVGEGT. The CDR3 loop is CASSYPGLTTVYEQYF. CDR3 nucleotide sequence: TGTGCCAGCAGTTATCCGGGACTCACAACCGTATACGAGCAGTACTTC.

This clonotype has a handful of counts. The gene calls are TRBV20-1 and TRBJ2-2; 11 bases are shared with TRBD2. V was clipped by 0 bases and J by 4 bases; unmatched bases: 4. Germline CDR1 and CDR2: DFQATT and SNEGSKA (reference sequence). This CDR3 has 16 residues. CDR3 sequence: CSARDPGTSGTGELFF. CDR3 coding DNA: TGCAGTGCTAGAGACCCCGGGACTAGCGGCACCGGGGAGCTGTTTTTT.

The V gene is TRBV7-9, the J gene TRBJ2-5; no clear D. Germline V lookup: CDR1 SEHNR, CDR2 FQNEAQ (reference sequence). With 4 bases removed from V and 5 bases from J, the gap between germline ends came to 14 bases. The CDR3 spans 14 residues. The CDR3 region is CASSSWTLEETQYF. In DNA form, the CDR3 reads TGTGCCAGCAGCTCCTGGACCCTTGAGGAGACCCAGTACTTC. Complete variable domain (other parts from reference TRBV7-9 and TRBJ2-5): DTGVSQNPRHKITKRGQNVTFRCDPISEHNRLYWYRQTLGQGPEFLTYFQNEAQLEKSRLLSDRFSAERPKGSFSTLEIQRTEQGDSAMYLCASSSWTLEETQYFGPGTRLLVL.

This chain joins TRBV19 and TRBJ1-1; D gene uncertain. Trimming removed 3 bases at V and 0 bases at J, with 8 bases between. CDR1 and CDR2 from the germline V gene are LNHDA and SQIVND (reference sequence). CDR3 size: 14 residues. CDR3 coding DNA: TGTGCCAGTAGTATTAAGGAGGTGAACACTGAAGCTTTCTTT. This encodes CASSIKEVNTEAFF.